The next 25 T cell receptor beta chains were all read from a single sample in a study of control samples from healthy donors and cancer patients. Some clones are missing from TCRdb's copy, which holds only in-frame ones; the method was immunoSEQ multiplex PCR. The table lists 55,000 to 90,000 clones, around 82% of them singletons. The specimen sequenced was blood. Every receptor here comes from a man aged 50 or older in good health.

This chain joins TRBV29-1 and TRBJ1-1; a possible D gene is TRBD1 (5 bases). Trimming shortened V by 3 bases and J by 5 bases, and 10 bases separated the two germline ends. Germline loops: CDR1 SQVTM, CDR2 ANQGSEA. This CDR3 has 12 residues. In DNA, the CDR3 is TGCAGCGTTGACTTTGGGGCGACTGAAGCTTTCTTT. As protein: CSVDFGATEAFF.

The chain recombines TRBV27 with TRBJ1-2; the match to TRBD1 covers 8 bases. This CDR3 contains 15 residues. CDR1 and CDR2 from the germline V gene are MNHEY and SMNVEV (reference sequence). The V segment lost 2 bases and the J segment 0 bases; nucleotides outside the gene matches: 2. The CDR3 reads CASSLQTGANYGYTF. The CDR3 DNA follows: TGTGCCAGCAGTTTACAGACAGGGGCTAACTATGGCTACACCTTC.

V and J are TRBV19 and TRBJ1-3; no clear D. Trimming stripped 9 bases from V and 3 bases from J, with 15 bases between. The CDR3 has 14 residues. Germline V CDR1 and CDR2: LNHDA, SQIVND (reference sequence). This chain's CDR3 is CASAGRRVGNTIYF. The CDR3 DNA is TGTGCCAGCGCGGGCAGACGGGTTGGAAACACCATATATTTT.

The gene calls are TRBV10-3 and TRBJ1-2; 9 positions agree with TRBD1. This CDR3 has 15 amino acids. Looked up from germline, CDR1 is ENHRY and CDR2 is SYGVKD. V trimming: 3 bases; J trimming: 3 bases; junction bases outside the gene matches: 5. The CDR3 here is CAISDQDRGYYGYTF. The CDR3 nucleotides read TGTGCCATCAGTGACCAGGACAGGGGCTACTATGGCTACACCTTC.

V is TRBV6-1 and J is TRBJ2-5, with D perhaps matching TRBD1 (5 bases). Germline assignment: CDR1 MNHNS and CDR2 SASEGT. The CDR3 covers 13 residues. Trimming took off 2 bases at V and 5 bases at J, with 9 bases between the two ends. The CDR3 coding sequence is TGTGCCAGCAGTGAAAAGGGGTGGGAGACCCAGTACTTC. Translation gives CASSEKGWETQYF.

The rearrangement uses TRBV10-3 and TRBJ1-6; TRBD1 aligns across 8 bases. This CDR3 contains 14 residues. J lost 6 bases, V lost 9 bases, and 7 bases had no gene match. Per the germline V gene, CDR1 is ENHRY and CDR2 is SYGVKD. DNA for the CDR3: TGTGCCATAGCACAGGACAGGGCTAATTCACCCCTCCACTTT. Amino acid sequence: CAIAQDRANSPLHF.

The chain is built from TRBV27 and TRBJ2-1, with 7 bases aligning to TRBD2. The V gene end was trimmed by 6 bases and the J gene end by 6 bases; junction bases not matched to a gene: 8. Germline lookup yields CDR1 MNHEY and CDR2 SMNVEV (reference sequence). The CDR3 spans 14 residues. The CDR3 loop reads CASSQLAIGNEQFF. CDR3 DNA: TGTGCCAGCAGCCAACTAGCGATCGGCAATGAGCAGTTCTTC.

This chain uses TRBV24-1 with TRBJ2-1; maybe TRBD2 (6 bases). This CDR3 has 15 amino acids. Germline V gives CDR1 KGHDR, CDR2 SFDVKD. Trimming cost V 0 bases and J 1 base, with 6 bases left between them. The CDR3 coding sequence is TGTGCCACCAGTGATTTGGGGGGGTCCTACAATGAGCAGTTCTTC. It yields the protein CATSDLGGSYNEQFF.

The chain employs TRBV2 and TRBJ2-2, with D hard to call. CDR1 SNHLY and CDR2 FYNNEI come from the germline V gene. V lost 4 bases and J lost 5, with 8 bases in between. CDR3 length: 13 residues. CDR3 sequence reads: CASSGSVTGELFF. The CDR3 region has the DNA TGTGCCAGCAGTGGATCGGTTACCGGGGAGCTGTTTTTT.

The chain has TRBV7-2 and TRBJ1-4, with D possibly being TRBD1 (6 bases). Germline V gene data show CDR1 as SGHTA and CDR2 as FQGNSA. This CDR3 contains 15 residues. The ends were cut back, 6 bases at V and 5 bases at J, with 16 bases in the middle. CDR3 DNA sequence: TGTGCCAGCAGACTTAACAGGGAGGTCAATGAAAAACTGTTTTTT. Residues: CASRLNREVNEKLFF.

J is TRBJ1-1 and V is TRBV5-1; the D gene is possibly TRBD1 (6 bases). Germline V lookup: CDR1 SGHRS, CDR2 YFSETQ. The CDR3 runs to 16 residues. V was trimmed by 0 bases and J by 1 base, leaving 13 bases between them. This chain's CDR3 is CASSLAQQGTNTEAFF. The CDR3 DNA follows: TGCGCCAGCAGCTTGGCACAACAGGGAACGAACACTGAAGCTTTCTTT. Full variable domain (rest looked up from reference TRBV5-1 and TRBJ1-1): KAGVTQTPRYLIKTRGQQVTLSCSPISGHRSVSWYQQTPGQGLQFLFEYFSETQRNKGNFPGRFSGRQFSNSRSEMNVSTLELGDSALYLCASSLAQQGTNTEAFFGQGTRLTVV.

This clone was observed once. The gene calls are TRBV6-4 and TRBJ2-3, with unresolved D. Germline V gives CDR1 MRHNA, CDR2 SNTAGT. CDR3 length: 13 amino acids. The ends were cut back, 2 bases at V and 0 bases at J, with 3 bases in the middle. The CDR3 nucleotides are TGTGCCAGCAGTGACACTAGCACAGATACGCAGTATTTT. This codes for CASSDTSTDTQYF.

This clone was detected a few times. V usage is TRBV29-1 and J usage is TRBJ1-1; D is unresolved. Trimming cost V 3 bases and J 6 bases, with 17 bases left between them. The CDR3 is made up of 14 amino acids. Germline CDR1 is SQVTM and CDR2 is ANQGSEA. CDR3 in DNA: TGCAGCGTTGATTCCGGCCTGAAGGGCGCTGAAGCTTTCTTT. Its translation is CSVDSGLKGAEAFF.

V usage is TRBV27 and J usage is TRBJ1-3; D is unresolved. This CDR3 region has 14 residues. V lost 0 bases to trimming and J lost 0 bases, with 3 bases between them. Germline V CDR1 and CDR2: MNHEY, SMNVEV (reference sequence). The CDR3 sequence: CASSLSYSGNTIYF. In DNA form, the CDR3 reads TGTGCCAGCAGTTTATCATACTCTGGAAACACCATATATTTT.

The gene calls are TRBV6-5 and TRBJ1-3; D unresolved. V shed 6 bases and J shed 5 bases, with 14 bases lying between them. Germline CDR1 reads MNHEY; CDR2 reads SVGAGI. This CDR3 is 14 amino acids long. Here the CDR3 DNA reads TGTGCCAGCAGGCCCGTAAACTTGCGAAACACCATATATTTT. Its protein is CASRPVNLRNTIYF.

This chain links TRBV6-5 with TRBJ2-2, with D unresolved. The CDR3 runs to 13 residues. The germline V gene encodes CDR1 MNHEY and CDR2 SVGAGI. V lost 7 bases and J 7 bases, leaving 13 bases between the germline ends. CDR3 sequence: CASTRKLGGELFF. For the CDR3, the DNA is TGTGCCAGCACCAGGAAGTTGGGCGGGGAGCTGTTTTTT.

The chain links TRBV28 to TRBJ1-1, with D maybe TRBD1 (6 bases). V was shortened by 8 bases and J by 3 bases, with 19 bases between the two germline ends. Germline CDR1 and CDR2: MDHEN and SYDVKM. This CDR3 region has 15 residues. In nucleotides, the CDR3 is TGTGCCAGCCACCTTCGTCAGGGGTTGGACACTGAAGCTTTCTTT. This gives the protein CASHLRQGLDTEAFF.

The rearrangement joins TRBV6-2 or TRBV6-3 to TRBJ2-7; D not resolved. There are 13 residues in the CDR3. Trimming took off 0 bases at V and 3 bases at J, with 6 bases between the two ends. Germline CDR1 and CDR2: MNHEY and SVGEGT. The chain's CDR3 is CASSYSRDYEQYF. In DNA, the CDR3 is TGTGCCAGCAGTTACTCGAGAGACTACGAGCAGTACTTC.

The rearrangement joins TRBV7-2 to TRBJ1-5; tentative D call: TRBD1 (6 bases). This CDR3 spans 15 amino acids. Germline CDR1 and CDR2: SGHTA and FQGNSA. V gave up 5 bases and J gave up 3 bases, with 14 bases separating them. As DNA, the CDR3 is TGTGCCAGCAGCAGTGAGGGACACTTCAATCAGCCCCAGCATTTT. Encoded protein: CASSSEGHFNQPQHF.

The CDR3 coding sequence is TGTGCCAGCAGTTACTCGAACAGGGGCTACGAGCAGTACTTC. Encoded protein: CASSYSNRGYEQYF. This chain connects TRBV6-5 to TRBJ2-7, with 7 bases matching TRBD1. CDR1 and CDR2 (germline): MNHEY, SVGAGI. The CDR3 is 14 residues long. Losses at the gene ends were 0 bases for V and 3 bases for J; bases not matched to a gene: 2.

This chain uses TRBV6-5 with TRBJ1-3; D possibly corresponds to TRBD1 (6 bases). Germline V lookup: CDR1 MNHEY, CDR2 SVGAGI. The ends were cut back, 7 bases at V and 0 bases at J, with 13 bases in the middle. The CDR3 contains 15 residues. This CDR3 is CASTGAHYSGNTIYF. Here the CDR3 DNA reads TGTGCCAGCACGGGGGCACACTACTCTGGAAACACCATATATTTT.

This clone has only one observation. The chain joins TRBV6-5 to TRBJ1-4, with D possibly being TRBD1 (5 bases). The CDR3 totals 15 residues. Per germline, CDR1 MNHEY and CDR2 SVGAGI. Trimming removed 9 bases from V and 7 bases from J, with 21 bases in between. CDR3 nucleotides: TGTGCCAGTCACGGGGCCCCCCCGGCGGCTGAAAAACTGTTTTTT. Translated: CASHGAPPAAEKLFF.

The chain combines TRBV5-4 with TRBJ2-7, with 7 bases matching TRBD2. The germline V gene encodes CDR1 SGHNT and CDR2 YYREEE (reference sequence). CDR3 length: 15 amino acids. J gave up 6 bases and V 4 bases, and 13 bases lay outside the gene matches. CDR3 sequence: CASSLERQRGGEQYF. The CDR3 region has the DNA TGTGCCAGCAGCCTGGAGAGGCAGCGGGGCGGCGAGCAGTACTTC.

The chain employs TRBV6-1 and TRBJ1-1; perhaps TRBD1 as D (5 bases). This CDR3 is built from 14 residues. Looked up from germline, CDR1 is MNHNS and CDR2 is SASEGT. V lost 3 bases and J 1 base, leaving 9 bases between the germline ends. The CDR3 DNA is TGTGCCAGCAGTGAGGGACCGGGGAACACTGAAGCTTTCTTT. This encodes CASSEGPGNTEAFF.

The chain carries TRBV5-1 and TRBJ2-1, with 13 bases fitting TRBD2. Germline V gene sequence: CDR1 SGHRS, CDR2 YFSETQ. The CDR3 runs 16 residues. V shed 4 bases and J 2 bases; nucleotides not matched to a gene: 3. CDR3 loop: CASSQGTSGTYNEQFF. CDR3 DNA: TGCGCCAGCAGCCAGGGGACTAGCGGGACCTACAATGAGCAGTTCTTC.